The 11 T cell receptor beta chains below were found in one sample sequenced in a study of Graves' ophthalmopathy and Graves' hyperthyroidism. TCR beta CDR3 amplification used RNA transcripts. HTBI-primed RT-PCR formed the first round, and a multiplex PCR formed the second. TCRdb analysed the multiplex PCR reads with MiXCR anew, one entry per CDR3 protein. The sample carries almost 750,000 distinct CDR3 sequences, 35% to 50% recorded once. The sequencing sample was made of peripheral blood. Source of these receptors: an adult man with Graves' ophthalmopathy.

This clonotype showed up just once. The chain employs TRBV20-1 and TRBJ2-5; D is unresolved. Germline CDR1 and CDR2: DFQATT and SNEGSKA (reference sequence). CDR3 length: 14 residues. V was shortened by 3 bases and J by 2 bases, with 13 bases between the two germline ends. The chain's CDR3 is CSARLSPSQETQYF. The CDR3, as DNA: TGCAGTGCTAGGCTATCCCCCTCACAAGAGACCCAGTACTTC.

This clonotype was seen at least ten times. The chain's CDR3 is CAAAGRAGSNQPQHF. CDR3 in DNA: TGTGCCGCCGCCGGCCGGGCGGGTAGCAATCAGCCCCAGCATTTT. The genes are TRBV10-3 and TRBJ1-5, with D uncertain. Germline CDR1 reads ENHRY; CDR2 reads SYGVKD. V shed 11 bases and J shed 0 bases, with 17 bases lying between them. The CDR3 totals 15 residues.

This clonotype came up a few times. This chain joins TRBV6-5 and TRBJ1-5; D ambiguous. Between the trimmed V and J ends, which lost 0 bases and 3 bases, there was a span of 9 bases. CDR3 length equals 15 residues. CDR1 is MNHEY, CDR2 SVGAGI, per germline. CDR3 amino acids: CASSYSAPNNQPQHF. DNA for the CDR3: TGTGCCAGCAGTTACTCGGCGCCAAACAATCAGCCCCAGCATTTT.

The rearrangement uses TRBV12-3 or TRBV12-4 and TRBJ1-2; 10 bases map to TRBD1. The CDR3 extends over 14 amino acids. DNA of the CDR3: TGTGCTAGTGGTCGGGACAGGGGTAGTGATGGCTACACCTTC. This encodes CASGRDRGSDGYTF.

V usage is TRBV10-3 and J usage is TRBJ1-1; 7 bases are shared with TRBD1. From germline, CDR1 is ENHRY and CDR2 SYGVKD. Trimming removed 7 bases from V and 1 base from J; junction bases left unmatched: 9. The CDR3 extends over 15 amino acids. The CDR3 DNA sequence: TGTGCCATCAAGAGAACAGGGGCCGGGAACACTGAAGCTTTCTTT. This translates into CAIKRTGAGNTEAFF.

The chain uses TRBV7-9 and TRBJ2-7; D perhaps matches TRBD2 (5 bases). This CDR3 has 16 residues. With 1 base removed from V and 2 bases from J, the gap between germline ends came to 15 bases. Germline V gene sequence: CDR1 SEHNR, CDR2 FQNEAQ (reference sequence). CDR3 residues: CASSLVVGRGTYEQYF. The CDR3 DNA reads TGTGCCAGCAGCTTAGTCGTAGGGAGAGGGACCTACGAGCAGTACTTC.

The CDR3 DNA is TGCAGCTTAGACAGGGGGCGCGTCGACGAGCAGTACTTC. Amino acids: CSLDRGRVDEQYF. The chain couples TRBV29-1 to TRBJ2-7; 10 nucleotides agree with TRBD1. After removal of 8 bases from V and 5 bases from J, the junction contained 9 bases not matched to a gene. Germline V gene sequence: CDR1 SQVTM, CDR2 ANQGSEA. This CDR3 comprises 13 residues.

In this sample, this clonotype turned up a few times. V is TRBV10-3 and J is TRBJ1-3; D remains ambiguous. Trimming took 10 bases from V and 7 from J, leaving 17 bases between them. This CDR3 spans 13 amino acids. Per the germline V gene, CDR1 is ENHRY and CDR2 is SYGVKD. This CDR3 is CASIGPGGNTIYF. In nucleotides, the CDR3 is TGTGCCAGCATCGGACCTGGAGGGAACACCATATATTTT.

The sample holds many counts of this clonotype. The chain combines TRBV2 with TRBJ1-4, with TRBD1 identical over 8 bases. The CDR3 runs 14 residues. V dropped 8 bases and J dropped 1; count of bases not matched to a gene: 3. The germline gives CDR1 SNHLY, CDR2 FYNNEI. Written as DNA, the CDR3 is TGTGCCAGCCGAGACAGGGGAACTAATGAAAAACTGTTTTTT. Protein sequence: CASRDRGTNEKLFF.

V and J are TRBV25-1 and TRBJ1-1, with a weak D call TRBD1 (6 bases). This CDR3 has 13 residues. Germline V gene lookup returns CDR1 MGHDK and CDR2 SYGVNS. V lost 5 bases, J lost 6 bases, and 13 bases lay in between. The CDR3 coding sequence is TGTGCCAGCAGTTTCAGAGGGGGGTCTGAAGCTTTCTTT. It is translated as CASSFRGGSEAFF. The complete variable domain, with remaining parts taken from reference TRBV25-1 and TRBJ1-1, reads EADIYQTPRYLVIGTGKKITLECSQTMGHDKMYWYQQDPGMELHLIHYSYGVNSTEKGDLSSESTVSRIRTEHFPLTLESARPSHTSQYLCASSFRGGSEAFFGQGTRLTVV.

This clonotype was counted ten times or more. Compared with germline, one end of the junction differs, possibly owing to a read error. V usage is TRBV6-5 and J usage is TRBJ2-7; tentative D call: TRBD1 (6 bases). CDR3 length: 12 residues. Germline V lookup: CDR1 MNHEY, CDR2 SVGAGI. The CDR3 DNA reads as TGCGCCAGCAGCCCGGACAGATACGAGCAGTACTTC. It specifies CASSPDRYEQYF.